The 22 T cell receptor beta chains listed next were all sequenced from one sample in a study of control samples from healthy donors and cancer patients. TCRdb's table, derived via immunoSEQ multiplex PCR, lists solely in-frame clones and lacks some. This sample has around 25,000 clones; approximately 91% occur once, and the top ten carry around an eighth. The sample consisted of PBMCs. These receptor sequences come from a man aged 50-59 years with lung cancer.

V gene TRBV3-1 (or the pseudogene TRBV3-2) combines with J gene TRBJ2-3; 10 bases map to TRBD1. Germline assignment: CDR1 LGHDT and CDR2 YNNKEL (reference sequence). This CDR3 contains 15 residues. The V and J ends lost 6 bases and 3 bases, in that order; junction bases with no gene match: 6. The CDR3 spells CASRLEGQGTDTQYF. The CDR3 DNA is TGTGCCAGCAGGTTGGAGGGACAGGGGACAGATACGCAGTATTTT.

This clone was recorded once. This chain joins TRBV5-1 and TRBJ2-7; TRBD2 is a possible D gene (6 bases). Trimming stripped 4 bases from V and 2 bases from J, with 13 bases between. Germline V lookup: CDR1 SGHRS, CDR2 YFSETQ. The CDR3 spans 14 residues. The CDR3 sequence is CASSGGTGPYEQYF. In DNA, the CDR3 is TGCGCCAGCAGCGGAGGGACCGGACCCTACGAGCAGTACTTC.

The V and J genes are TRBV19 and TRBJ2-7, with 10 bases aligning to TRBD2. V lost 3 bases to trimming and J lost 4 bases; unmatched junction nucleotides: 9. The CDR3 has 16 amino acids. In germline, CDR1 is LNHDA, CDR2 SQIVND (reference sequence). The chain's CDR3 is CASSMRPGLADYEQYF. In DNA, the CDR3 is TGTGCCAGTAGTATGAGGCCCGGACTAGCGGATTACGAGCAGTACTTC.

The V call is TRBV7-2, the J call TRBJ1-5; D is unresolved. Looked up from germline, CDR1 is SGHTA and CDR2 is FQGNSA. The V gene lost 5 bases and the J gene lost 0 bases, with 8 bases spanning the gap. This CDR3 comprises 14 residues. The CDR3 region is CASSHPGSNQPQHF. The CDR3 DNA follows: TGTGCCAGCAGCCATCCGGGTAGCAATCAGCCCCAGCATTTT.

This rearrangement joins TRBV10-3 to TRBJ2-7, with TRBD2 matching over 13 bases. The CDR3 totals 16 residues. Trimming at V came to 7 bases and at J to 2 bases, leaving 8 bases not matched to a gene. CDR1 and CDR2 (germline): ENHRY, SYGVKD. CDR3 loop: CAIMSPGTSGAYEQYF. The CDR3 coding sequence is TGTGCCATCATGAGTCCCGGGACTAGCGGGGCCTACGAGCAGTACTTC.

The chain uses TRBV7-9 and TRBJ2-1, with D possibly matching TRBD1 (5 bases). The V end lost 5 bases, the J end lost 3 bases, and 14 bases lay between the germline ends. The CDR3 is made up of 15 amino acids. Germline CDR1 and CDR2: SEHNR and FQNEAQ (reference sequence). CDR3 nucleotides: TGTGCCAGCAGCCCGCGGCAGGGTTTCTACAATGAGCAGTTCTTC. Its protein is CASSPRQGFYNEQFF. The variable domain in full, completed from reference TRBV7-9 and TRBJ2-1, reads DTGVSQNPRHKITKRGQNVTFRCDPISEHNRLYWYRQTLGQGPEFLTYFQNEAQLEKSRLLSDRFSAERPKGSFSTLEIQRTEQGDSAMYLCASSPRQGFYNEQFFGPGTRLTVL.

This clone was seen more than once but under ten times. The rearrangement joins TRBV11-3 to TRBJ1-1; D unclear. V dropped 1 base and J dropped 11 bases, with 14 bases sitting between them. Germline V lookup: CDR1 SGHNT, CDR2 YENEEA. CDR3 length: 13 residues. The CDR3 nucleotides read TGTGCCAGCAGCTTAGTCGGCGGCGCAGAGGCTTTCTTT. It specifies CASSLVGGAEAFF.

This clone was seen a few times. The chain employs TRBV5-1 and TRBJ1-1; 9 positions match TRBD1. Germline V CDR1 and CDR2: SGHRS, YFSETQ. Trimming took 3 bases from V and 1 from J; bases not matched to a gene: 10. The CDR3 sequence is 17 residues long. The CDR3 loop is CASSWRGTGSSNTEAFF. DNA for the CDR3: TGCGCCAGCAGCTGGAGAGGGACAGGGTCCTCGAACACTGAAGCTTTCTTT.

The V and J genes are TRBV6-5 and TRBJ1-2, with D unresolved. The CDR3 has 16 amino acids. Trimming removed 0 bases from V and 9 bases from J, with 20 bases in between. The V gene's germline CDR1 is MNHEY and CDR2 SVGAGI. The CDR3 coding sequence is TGTGCCAGCAGTTACTCGATGGCAAGGCCGAGTTTGAGCTACACCTTC. Encoded protein: CASSYSMARPSLSYTF.

This rearrangement joins TRBV5-4 to TRBJ1-4, with a weak D call TRBD1 (6 bases). CDR1 is SGHNT and CDR2 is YYREEE in the germline V gene (reference sequence). Deletions cut 0 bases from V and 3 bases from J, with 15 bases between. The CDR3 is made up of 17 amino acids. This CDR3 is CASSLGSAGQPNEKLFF. CDR3 nucleotide sequence: TGTGCCAGCAGCTTGGGTAGTGCTGGACAGCCTAATGAAAAACTGTTTTTT.

The chain recombines TRBV19 with TRBJ1-1, with D perhaps matching TRBD1 (5 bases). This CDR3 comprises 14 residues. Trimming stripped 2 bases from V and 4 bases from J, with 11 bases between. Germline CDR1 and CDR2: LNHDA and SQIVND (reference sequence). CDR3 region: CASSIKAGGTEAFF. The CDR3 region has the DNA TGTGCCAGTAGTATAAAGGCCGGGGGCACTGAAGCTTTCTTT.

This chain joins TRBV11-2 and TRBJ1-3, with unresolved D. Germline V CDR1 and CDR2: SGHAT, FQNNGV. V was cut by 5 bases and J by 0 bases, with 8 bases left in between. The CDR3 extends over 14 amino acids. CDR3 residues: CASSEGSSGNTIYF. DNA for the CDR3: TGTGCCAGCAGCGAGGGAAGCTCTGGAAACACCATATATTTT. Filled out from reference TRBV11-2 and TRBJ1-3, the complete variable domain reads EAGVAQSPRYKIIEKRQSVAFWCNPISGHATLYWYQQILGQGPKLLIQFQNNGVVDDSQLPKDRFSAERLKGVDSTLKIQPAKLEDSAVYLCASSEGSSGNTIYFGEGSWLTVV.

This sequence joins TRBV14 and TRBJ1-4; no firm D call. The length of the CDR3 is 16 residues. The V end was cut by 1 base, the J end by 0 bases, with 9 bases between. Germline V lookup: CDR1 SGHDN, CDR2 FVKESK. The chain's CDR3 is CASSQVAGSTNEKLFF. CDR3 DNA: TGTGCCAGCAGCCAAGTTGCGGGATCAACTAATGAAAAACTGTTTTTT.

The chain couples TRBV30 to TRBJ2-4; D unclear. CDR1 and CDR2 from the germline V gene are GTSNPN and SVGIG (reference sequence). V was pared by 1 base and J by 6 bases, with 7 bases between. This CDR3 has 12 residues. This CDR3 is CAWSAPPNIQYF. CDR3 bases: TGTGCCTGGAGTGCTCCCCCAAACATTCAGTACTTC.

J is TRBJ1-2 and V is TRBV6-5; tentatively, D is TRBD1 (5 bases). V was trimmed by 4 bases and J by 4 bases, leaving 13 bases between them. CDR1 is MNHEY, CDR2 SVGAGI, per germline. There are 14 residues in the CDR3. The CDR3 loop is CASSWKGSSYGYTF. In nucleotides, the CDR3 is TGTGCCAGCAGTTGGAAGGGGTCCTCCTATGGCTACACCTTC.

This chain connects TRBV13 to TRBJ1-1; D is possibly TRBD1 (6 bases). Germline-derived CDR1 and CDR2 are PRHDT and FYEKMQ (reference sequence). This CDR3 comprises 14 residues. Trimming removed 4 bases at V and 4 bases at J, with 13 bases between. CDR3 nucleotide sequence: TGTGCCAGCAGCTGGGGGGGCCGAAGCACTGAAGCTTTCTTT. It translates to CASSWGGRSTEAFF.

V usage is TRBV28 and J usage is TRBJ2-5, with D possibly TRBD1 on 6 matching bases. V was pared by 6 bases and J by 1 base, with 9 bases between. The CDR3 has 13 amino acids. Germline-derived CDR1 and CDR2 are MDHEN and SYDVKM. CDR3 in DNA: TGTGCCAGCAGGGGACACATCCAAGAGACCCAGTACTTC. Translated, it gives CASRGHIQETQYF. The full variable domain, its missing parts supplied by reference TRBV28 and TRBJ2-5, is DVKVTQSSRYLVKRTGEKVFLECVQDMDHENMFWYRQDPGLGLRLIYFSYDVKMKEKGDIPEGYSVSREKKERFSLILESASTNQTSMYLCASRGHIQETQYFGPGTRLLVL.

The chain links TRBV5-1 to TRBJ2-7; D is unresolved. The CDR3 sequence is 13 residues long. Trimming cost V 0 bases and J 5 bases, with 9 bases left between them. The V gene's germline CDR1 is SGHRS and CDR2 YFSETQ. CDR3 sequence reads: CASSLVPEDEQYF. The CDR3 nucleotides read TGCGCCAGCAGCTTGGTTCCGGAAGACGAGCAGTACTTC.

The chain carries TRBV11-1 and TRBJ2-2; no definite D call. CDR1 SGHAT and CDR2 FQDESV come from the germline V gene (reference sequence). V lost 5 bases and J lost 8, with 9 bases in between. This CDR3 region has 12 residues. The CDR3 protein is CASSPLRGELFF. DNA for the CDR3: TGTGCCAGCAGCCCCCTTCGGGGGGAGCTGTTTTTT. Supplemented by reference TRBV11-1 and TRBJ2-2, the full variable domain reads EAEVAQSPRYKITEKSQAVAFWCDPISGHATLYWYRQILGQGPELLVQFQDESVVDDSQLPKDRFSAERLKGVDSTLKIQPAELGDSAMYLCASSPLRGELFFGEGSRLTVL.

This clone was picked up one time. The junction and the germline gene differ at one end; a read error may be behind it. This chain joins TRBV4-1 and TRBJ1-1; no definite D call. The CDR3 has 14 amino acids. Germline V gene data show CDR1 as MGHRA and CDR2 as YSYEKL. The CDR3 sequence: CASSQDPEAPRLIF. CDR3 nucleotide sequence: TGCGCCAGCAGCCAAGATCCGGAAGCACCGCGGTTAATCTTT.

This chain links TRBV5-1 with TRBJ1-2; a possible D gene is TRBD1 (5 bases). V lost 0 bases and J lost 0, with 15 bases in between. Germline V gives CDR1 SGHRS, CDR2 YFSETQ. This CDR3 has 17 residues. The CDR3 nucleotides are TGCGCCAGCAGCTTGGTCGACAGAATACCCACTAACTATGGCTACACCTTC. Translating gives CASSLVDRIPTNYGYTF. Combining the CDR3 with reference TRBV5-1 and TRBJ1-2 gives the whole variable domain KAGVTQTPRYLIKTRGQQVTLSCSPISGHRSVSWYQQTPGQGLQFLFEYFSETQRNKGNFPGRFSGRQFSNSRSEMNVSTLELGDSALYLCASSLVDRIPTNYGYTFGSGTRLTVV.

The chain uses TRBV19 and TRBJ2-5; TRBD1 matches 9 bases. V gave up 6 bases and J gave up 4 bases; unmatched junction bases: 3. The CDR3 totals 13 residues. Germline V gives CDR1 LNHDA, CDR2 SQIVND (reference sequence). In nucleotides, the CDR3 is TGTGCCAGTAGGGACAGGGGCCGAGAGACCCAGTACTTC. Protein product: CASRDRGRETQYF. The whole variable domain, filled in from reference TRBV19 and TRBJ2-5, reads DGGITQSPKYLFRKEGQNVTLSCEQNLNHDAMYWYRQDPGQGLRLIYYSQIVNDFQKGDIAEGYSVSREKKESFPLTVTSAQKNPTAFYLCASRDRGRETQYFGPGTRLLVL.